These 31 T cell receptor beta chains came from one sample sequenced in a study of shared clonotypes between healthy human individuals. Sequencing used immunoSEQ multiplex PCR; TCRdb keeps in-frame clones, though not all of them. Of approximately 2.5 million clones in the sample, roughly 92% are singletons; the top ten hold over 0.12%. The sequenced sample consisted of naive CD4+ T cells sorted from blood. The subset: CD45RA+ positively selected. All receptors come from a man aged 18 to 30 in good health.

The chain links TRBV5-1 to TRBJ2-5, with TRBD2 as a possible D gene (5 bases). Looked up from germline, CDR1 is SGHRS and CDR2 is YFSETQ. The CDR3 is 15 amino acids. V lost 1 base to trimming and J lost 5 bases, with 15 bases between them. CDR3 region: CASSLRRWGSETQYF. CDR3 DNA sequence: TGCGCCAGCAGCTTGAGGAGGTGGGGTTCGGAGACCCAGTACTTC.

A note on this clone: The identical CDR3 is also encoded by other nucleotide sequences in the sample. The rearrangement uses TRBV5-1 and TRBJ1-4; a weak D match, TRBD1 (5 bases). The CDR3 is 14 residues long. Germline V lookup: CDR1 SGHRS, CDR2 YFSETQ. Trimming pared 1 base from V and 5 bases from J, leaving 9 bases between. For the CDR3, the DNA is TGCGCCAGCAGCTTGCAGGGCTTAAATGAAAAACTGTTTTTT. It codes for CASSLQGLNEKLFF. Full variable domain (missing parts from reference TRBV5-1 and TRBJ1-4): KAGVTQTPRYLIKTRGQQVTLSCSPISGHRSVSWYQQTPGQGLQFLFEYFSETQRNKGNFPGRFSGRQFSNSRSEMNVSTLELGDSALYLCASSLQGLNEKLFFGSGTQLSVL.

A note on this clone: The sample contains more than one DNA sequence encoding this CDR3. The CDR3 bases are TGTGCCAGCAGCTTTCAGGGAAGCACAGATACGCAGTATTTT. It translates to CASSFQGSTDTQYF. V usage is TRBV5-4 and J usage is TRBJ2-3, with a possible D match to TRBD1 (5 bases). Germline V CDR1 and CDR2: SGHNT, YYREEE (reference sequence). Trimming took 2 bases from V and 0 from J, leaving 7 bases between them. The CDR3 has 14 amino acids. The variable domain in full, with the rest retrieved from reference TRBV5-4 and TRBJ2-3, is ETGVTQSPTHLIKTRGQQVTLRCSSQSGHNTVSWYQQALGQGPQFIFQYYREEENGRGNFPPRFSGLQFPNYSSELNVNALELDDSALYLCASSFQGSTDTQYFGPGTRLTVL.

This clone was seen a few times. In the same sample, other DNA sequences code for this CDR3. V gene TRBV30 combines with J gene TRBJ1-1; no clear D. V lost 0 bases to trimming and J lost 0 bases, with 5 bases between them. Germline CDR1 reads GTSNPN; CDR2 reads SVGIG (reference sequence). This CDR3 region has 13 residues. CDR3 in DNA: TGTGCCTGGAGTGTATCTATGAACACTGAAGCTTTCTTT. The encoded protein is CAWSVSMNTEAFF.

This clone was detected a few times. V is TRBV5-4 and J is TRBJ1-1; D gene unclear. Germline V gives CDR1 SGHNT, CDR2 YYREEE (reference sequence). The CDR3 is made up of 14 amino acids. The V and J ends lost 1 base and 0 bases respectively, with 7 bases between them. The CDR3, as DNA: TGTGCCAGCAGCTTGTTTGGGTTGAACACTGAAGCTTTCTTT. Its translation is CASSLFGLNTEAFF.

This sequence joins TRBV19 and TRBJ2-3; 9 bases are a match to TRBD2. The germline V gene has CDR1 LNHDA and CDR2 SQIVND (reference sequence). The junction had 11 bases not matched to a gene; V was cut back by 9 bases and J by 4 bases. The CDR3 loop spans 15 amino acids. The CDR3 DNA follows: TGTGCCAGCAAGCAAGCGGGAGGTGCCGCAGATACGCAGTATTTT. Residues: CASKQAGGAADTQYF.

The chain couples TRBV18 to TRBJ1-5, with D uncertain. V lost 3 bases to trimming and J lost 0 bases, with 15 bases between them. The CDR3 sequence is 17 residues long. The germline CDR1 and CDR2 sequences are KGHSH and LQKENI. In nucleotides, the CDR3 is TGTGCCAGCTCACCCGCGATGTCGGATCCTAGCAATCAGCCCCAGCATTTT. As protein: CASSPAMSDPSNQPQHF.

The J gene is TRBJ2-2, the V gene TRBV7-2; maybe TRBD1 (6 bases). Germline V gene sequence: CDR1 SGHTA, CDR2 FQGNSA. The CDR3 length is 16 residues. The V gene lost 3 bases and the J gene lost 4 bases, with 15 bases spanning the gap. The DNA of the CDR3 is TGTGCCAGCAGCTTTTGGTCAGGGGCCGGCACCGGGGAGCTGTTTTTT. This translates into CASSFWSGAGTGELFF.

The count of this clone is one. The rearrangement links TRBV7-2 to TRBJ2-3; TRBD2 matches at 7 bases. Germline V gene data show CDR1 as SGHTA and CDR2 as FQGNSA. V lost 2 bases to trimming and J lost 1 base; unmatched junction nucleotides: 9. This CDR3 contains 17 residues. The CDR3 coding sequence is TGTGCCAGCAGCTTAATCGGGCGGGAGTGGGGCACAGATACGCAGTATTTT. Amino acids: CASSLIGREWGTDTQYF. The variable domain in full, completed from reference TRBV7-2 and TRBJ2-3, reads GAGVSQSPSNKVTEKGKDVELRCDPISGHTALYWYRQSLGQGLEFLIYFQGNSAPDKSGLPSDRFSAERTGGSVSTLTIQRTQQEDSAVYLCASSLIGREWGTDTQYFGPGTRLTVL.

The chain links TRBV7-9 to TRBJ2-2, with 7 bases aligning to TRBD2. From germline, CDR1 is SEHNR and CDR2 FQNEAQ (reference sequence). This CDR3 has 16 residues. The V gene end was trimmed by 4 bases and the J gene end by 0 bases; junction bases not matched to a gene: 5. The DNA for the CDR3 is TGTGCCAGCAGCTCGCAGACTAGCACGAACACCGGGGAGCTGTTTTTT. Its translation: CASSSQTSTNTGELFF.

The CDR3 region is CASSYPGTSGNEQYF. In nucleotides, the CDR3 is TGTGCCAGCAGCTATCCCGGGACTAGCGGGAACGAGCAGTACTTC. The J gene is TRBJ2-7, the V gene TRBV5-4; 13 bases agree with TRBD2. CDR3 length: 15 residues. The germline CDR1 and CDR2 sequences are SGHNT and YYREEE (reference sequence). Trimming cost V 3 bases and J 5 bases; bases outside gene matches: 5.

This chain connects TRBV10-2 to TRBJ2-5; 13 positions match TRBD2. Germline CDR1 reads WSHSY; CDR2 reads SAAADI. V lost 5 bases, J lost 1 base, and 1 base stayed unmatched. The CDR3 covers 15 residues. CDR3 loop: CASSRLAGGQETQYF. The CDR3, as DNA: TGCGCCAGCAGTAGACTAGCGGGGGGCCAAGAGACCCAGTACTTC.

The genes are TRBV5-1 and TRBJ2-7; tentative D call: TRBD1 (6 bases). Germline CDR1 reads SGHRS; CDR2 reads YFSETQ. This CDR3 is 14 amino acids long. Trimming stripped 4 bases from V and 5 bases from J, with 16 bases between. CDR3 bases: TGCGCCAGCAGCGGGACACAGCTTGGTCACGAGCAGTACTTC. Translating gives CASSGTQLGHEQYF.

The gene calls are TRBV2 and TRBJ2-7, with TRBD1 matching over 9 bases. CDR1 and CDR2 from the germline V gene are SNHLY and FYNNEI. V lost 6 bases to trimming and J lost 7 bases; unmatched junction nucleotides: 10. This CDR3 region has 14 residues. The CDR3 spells CASRPIQGAGEQYF. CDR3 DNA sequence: TGTGCCAGCAGACCAATACAGGGGGCGGGGGAGCAGTACTTC.

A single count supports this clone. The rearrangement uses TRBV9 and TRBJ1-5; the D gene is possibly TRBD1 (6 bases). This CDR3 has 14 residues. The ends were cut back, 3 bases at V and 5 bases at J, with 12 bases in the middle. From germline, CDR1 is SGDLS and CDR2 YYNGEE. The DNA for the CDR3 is TGTGCCAGCAGCGGAGGACAGCTCTATCAGCCCCAGCATTTT. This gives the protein CASSGGQLYQPQHF.

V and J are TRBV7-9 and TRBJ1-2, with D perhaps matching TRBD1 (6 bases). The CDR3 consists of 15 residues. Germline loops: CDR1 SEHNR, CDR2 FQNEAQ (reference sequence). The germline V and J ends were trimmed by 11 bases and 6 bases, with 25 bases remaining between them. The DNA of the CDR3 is TGTGCCTCCAAAATGGAGGGCCAGGGGAAGAATGGCTACACCTTC. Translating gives CASKMEGQGKNGYTF. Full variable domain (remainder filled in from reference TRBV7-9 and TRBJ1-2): DTGVSQNPRHKITKRGQNVTFRCDPISEHNRLYWYRQTLGQGPEFLTYFQNEAQLEKSRLLSDRFSAERPKGSFSTLEIQRTEQGDSAMYLCASKMEGQGKNGYTFGSGTRLTVV.

CDR3 protein: CASSFARLSYEQYF. CDR3 DNA sequence: TGTGCCAGCAGTTTCGCCCGTCTCTCCTACGAGCAGTACTTC. This rearrangement joins TRBV6-5 to TRBJ2-5; D gene uncertain. The J call may not be correct, given that the DNA end is closer to TRBJ2-7. The length of the CDR3 is 14 residues. Germline V CDR1 and CDR2: MNHEY, SVGAGI.

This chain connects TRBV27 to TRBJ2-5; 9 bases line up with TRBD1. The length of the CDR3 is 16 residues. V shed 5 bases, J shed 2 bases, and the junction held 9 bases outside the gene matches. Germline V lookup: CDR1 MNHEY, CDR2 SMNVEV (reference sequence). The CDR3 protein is CASSLIQGALQETQYF. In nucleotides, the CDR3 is TGTGCCAGCAGTCTGATACAGGGGGCCCTACAAGAGACCCAGTACTTC.

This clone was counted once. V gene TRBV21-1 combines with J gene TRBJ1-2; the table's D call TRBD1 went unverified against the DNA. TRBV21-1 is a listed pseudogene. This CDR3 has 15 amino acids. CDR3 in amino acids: CASSKYRHKGNGYTF. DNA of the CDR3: TGTGCCAGCAGCAAATACAGGCATAAGGGGAATGGCTACACCTTC.

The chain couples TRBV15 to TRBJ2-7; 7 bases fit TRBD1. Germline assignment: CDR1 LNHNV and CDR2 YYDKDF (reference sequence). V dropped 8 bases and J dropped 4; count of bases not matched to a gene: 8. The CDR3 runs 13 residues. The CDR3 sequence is CATGAQGRYEQYF. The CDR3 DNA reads TGTGCCACCGGAGCACAGGGGCGGTACGAGCAGTACTTC.

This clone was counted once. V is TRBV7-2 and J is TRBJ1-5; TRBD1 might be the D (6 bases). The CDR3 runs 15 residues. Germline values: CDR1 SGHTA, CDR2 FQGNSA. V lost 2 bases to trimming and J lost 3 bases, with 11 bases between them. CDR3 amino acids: CASSLQGMNNQPQHF. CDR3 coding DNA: TGTGCCAGCAGCTTACAGGGGATGAACAATCAGCCCCAGCATTTT.

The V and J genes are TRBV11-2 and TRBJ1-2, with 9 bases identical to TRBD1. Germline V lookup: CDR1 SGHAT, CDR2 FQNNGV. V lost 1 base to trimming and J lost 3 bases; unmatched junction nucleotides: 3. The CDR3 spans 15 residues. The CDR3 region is CASSLGGTGHYGYTF. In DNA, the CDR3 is TGTGCCAGCAGCTTAGGAGGGACAGGGCACTATGGCTACACCTTC.

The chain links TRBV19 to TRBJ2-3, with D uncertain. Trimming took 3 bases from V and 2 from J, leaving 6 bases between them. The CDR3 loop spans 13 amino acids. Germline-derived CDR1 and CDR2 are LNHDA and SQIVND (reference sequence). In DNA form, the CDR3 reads TGTGCCAGTAGTATTCAGACCACAGATACGCAGTATTTT. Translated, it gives CASSIQTTDTQYF. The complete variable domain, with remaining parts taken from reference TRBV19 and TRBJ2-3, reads DGGITQSPKYLFRKEGQNVTLSCEQNLNHDAMYWYRQDPGQGLRLIYYSQIVNDFQKGDIAEGYSVSREKKESFPLTVTSAQKNPTAFYLCASSIQTTDTQYFGPGTRLTVL.

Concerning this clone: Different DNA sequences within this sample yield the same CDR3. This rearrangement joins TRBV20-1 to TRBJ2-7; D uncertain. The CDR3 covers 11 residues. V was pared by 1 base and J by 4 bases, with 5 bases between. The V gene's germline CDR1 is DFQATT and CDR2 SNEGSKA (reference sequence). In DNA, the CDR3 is TGCAGTGCTAGAGGGGGTTACGAGCAGTACTTC. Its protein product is CSARGGYEQYF.

The CDR3 coding sequence is TGTGCCTGGAGCGGGAACAACTATGGCTACACCTTC. Translated, it gives CAWSGNNYGYTF. The chain carries TRBV30 and TRBJ1-2; D not certain. In germline, CDR1 is GTSNPN, CDR2 SVGIG (reference sequence). Deletions cut 3 bases from V and 2 bases from J, with 7 bases between. There are 12 residues in the CDR3.

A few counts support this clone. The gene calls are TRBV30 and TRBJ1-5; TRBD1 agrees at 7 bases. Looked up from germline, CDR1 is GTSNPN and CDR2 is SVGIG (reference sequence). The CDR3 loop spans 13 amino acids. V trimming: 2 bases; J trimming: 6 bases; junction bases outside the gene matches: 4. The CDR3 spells CAWSTQGSQPQHF. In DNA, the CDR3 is TGTGCCTGGAGTACACAGGGGAGTCAGCCCCAGCATTTT.

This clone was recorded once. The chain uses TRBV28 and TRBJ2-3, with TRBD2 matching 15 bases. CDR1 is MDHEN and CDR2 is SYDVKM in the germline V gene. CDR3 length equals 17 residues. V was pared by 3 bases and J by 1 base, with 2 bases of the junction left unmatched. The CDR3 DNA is TGTGCCAGCAGTTTGGGACTAGCGGGGGGACGCACAGATACGCAGTATTTT. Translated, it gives CASSLGLAGGRTDTQYF. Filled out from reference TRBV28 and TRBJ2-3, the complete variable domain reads DVKVTQSSRYLVKRTGEKVFLECVQDMDHENMFWYRQDPGLGLRLIYFSYDVKMKEKGDIPEGYSVSREKKERFSLILESASTNQTSMYLCASSLGLAGGRTDTQYFGPGTRLTVL.

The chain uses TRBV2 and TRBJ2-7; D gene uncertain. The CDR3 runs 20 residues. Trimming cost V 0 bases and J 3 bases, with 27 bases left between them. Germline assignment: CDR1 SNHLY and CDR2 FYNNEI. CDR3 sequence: CASSEALRYERYPYYYEQYF. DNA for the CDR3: TGTGCCAGCAGTGAAGCGCTTCGGTACGAACGTTATCCTTATTACTACGAGCAGTACTTC.

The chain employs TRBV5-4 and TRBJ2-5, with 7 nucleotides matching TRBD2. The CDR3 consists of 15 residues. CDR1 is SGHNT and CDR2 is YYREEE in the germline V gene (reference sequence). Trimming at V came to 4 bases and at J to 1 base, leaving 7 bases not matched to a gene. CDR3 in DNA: TGTGCCAGCAGCCCGCGAGCGGGGCCCCAAGAGACCCAGTACTTC. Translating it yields CASSPRAGPQETQYF.

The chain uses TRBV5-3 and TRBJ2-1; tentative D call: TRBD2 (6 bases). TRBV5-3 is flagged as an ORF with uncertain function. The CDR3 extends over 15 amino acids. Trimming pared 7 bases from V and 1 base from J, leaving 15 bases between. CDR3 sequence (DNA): TGTGCCAGAGAGCGTGGAGGGAGGTCCTACAATGAGCAGTTCTTC. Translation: CARERGGRSYNEQFF.

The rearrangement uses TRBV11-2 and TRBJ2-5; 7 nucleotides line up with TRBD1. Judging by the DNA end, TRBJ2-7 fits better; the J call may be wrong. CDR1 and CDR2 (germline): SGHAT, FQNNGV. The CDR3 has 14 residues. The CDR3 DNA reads TGTGCCAGCAGCTTAAGACAGGGAGCGGACGAGCAGTACTTC. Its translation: CASSLRQGADEQYF.